This TCR beta chain was documented in a study of blood T cell repertoires in COVID-19. As for the study in general: COVID-19 samples from acute and convalescent phases originated in the United States, Italy and Spain. In each case, the material was cDNA or gDNA derived from T cells, B-cell-depleted T cells, or PBMCs.

Per the original methods: Using reference gene primer amplification, nucleated cell counts were estimated. Using immunoSEQ multiplex PCR, the repertoire was profiled, and TCRdb retains in-frame clones only, with some absent. That table is the source of V, J and clone size, and D and trimming were worked out from the DNA. Of approximately 170,000 clones in the sample, about 87% are singletons; the top ten hold 20% to 30%. The V end was cut by 6 bases, the J end by 2 bases, with 14 bases between. Per the germline V gene, CDR1 is MNHEY and CDR2 is SVGAGI. The CDR3 runs to 15 residues. This chain uses TRBV6-5 with TRBJ1-3, with D unclear. This TCR came from a man aged 55-75 years with acute or convalescent COVID-19. The sequenced sample consisted of peripheral blood. CDR3 in DNA: TGTGCCAGCAGCCCGATTCTGGGAGCTGGAAACACCATATATTTT. Amino acid sequence: CASSPILGAGNTIYF.